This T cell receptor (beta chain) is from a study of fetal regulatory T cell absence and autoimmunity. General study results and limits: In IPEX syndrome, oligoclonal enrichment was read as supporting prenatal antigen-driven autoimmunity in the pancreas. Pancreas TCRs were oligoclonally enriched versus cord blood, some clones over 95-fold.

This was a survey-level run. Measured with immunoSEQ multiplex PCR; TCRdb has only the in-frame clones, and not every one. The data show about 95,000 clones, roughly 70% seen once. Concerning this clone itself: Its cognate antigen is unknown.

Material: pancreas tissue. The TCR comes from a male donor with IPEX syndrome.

The chain's CDR3 is CASSLATSGTDTQYF. The CDR3 nucleotides are TGTGCCAGCAGCTTAGCGACTAGTGGCACAGATACGCAGTATTTT. The chain combines TRBV7-2 with TRBJ2-3, with a weak D call TRBD2 (6 bases). The germline gives CDR1 SGHTA, CDR2 FQGNSA. V was cut by 0 bases and J by 1 base, with 8 bases left in between. The CDR3 is 15 residues long.